Presented here are 28 T cell receptor beta chains from one specimen sequenced in a study of shared clonotypes between healthy human individuals. TCRdb keeps only in-frame clones here, not all; method: immunoSEQ multiplex PCR. This table has around 2.1 million clones, around 93% appearing once. Cells designated naive CD8 were CD45RO-negative and were positively selected for CCR7, with terminally differentiated effector memory CD45RA+ cells excluded. Sequencing was carried out using naive CD8+ T cells from PBMCs. The receptors were sampled from a man between 18 and 29 years old in good health. Some clones in this sample may be carry-over from other donors' samples.

V is TRBV4-1 and J is TRBJ2-2; TRBD2 matches 7 bases. Germline-derived CDR1 and CDR2 are MGHRA and YSYEKL. The ends lost 4 bases at V and 0 bases at J; junction bases unmatched: 8. The CDR3 has 17 residues. The CDR3 sequence is CASSLQASGANTGELFF. CDR3 sequence (DNA): TGCGCCAGCAGCCTCCAGGCTAGCGGCGCGAACACCGGGGAGCTGTTTTTT.

The chain couples TRBV4-1 to TRBJ2-5, with D perhaps TRBD2 (6 bases). The CDR3 has 16 residues. V lost 1 base and J 4 bases, leaving 16 bases between the germline ends. Germline CDR1 is MGHRA and CDR2 is YSYEKL. The CDR3 region has the DNA TGCGCCAGCAGCCAAGTGCGGGGTCCCCTCGGAGAGACCCAGTACTTC. Its translation: CASSQVRGPLGETQYF.

V usage is TRBV28 and J usage is TRBJ2-5, with TRBD2 matching 8 bases. Trimming removed 4 bases from V and 5 bases from J; junction bases left unmatched: 15. The CDR3 extends over 17 amino acids. Germline V gives CDR1 MDHEN, CDR2 SYDVKM. The CDR3 nucleotides read TGTGCCAGCAGTTCCCCGAGACTAGCGCGGAGCGGTGAGACCCAGTACTTC. Translated, it gives CASSSPRLARSGETQYF.

CDR3 sequence (DNA): TGTGCCAGCAGCGAAGGGCCCGAGCAGTTCTTC. Its translation: CASSEGPEQFF. The V call is TRBV5-4, the J call TRBJ2-1; D call uncertain. The CDR3 is made up of 11 amino acids. Looked up from germline, CDR1 is SGHNT and CDR2 is YYREEE (reference sequence). Deletions cut 4 bases from V and 10 bases from J, with 9 bases between.

The rearrangement uses TRBV7-8 and TRBJ2-2, with 9 bases fitting TRBD1. This CDR3 has 15 amino acids. CDR1 is SGHVS, CDR2 FQNEAQ, per germline. V lost 6 bases and J lost 5; bases outside the gene matches: 7. The CDR3 DNA is TGTGCCAGCAGTCTTACAGGGGGCAGGACCGGGGAGCTGTTTTTT. This translates into CASSLTGGRTGELFF.

The chain's CDR3 is CASSLTPGLAGYNEQFF. The CDR3 DNA is TGTGCCAGCAGCTTGACTCCCGGACTAGCGGGGTACAATGAGCAGTTCTTC. V is TRBV11-2 and J is TRBJ2-1, with 12 positions matching TRBD2. Losses at the gene ends were 3 bases for V and 4 bases for J; bases not matched to a gene: 7. Germline V gene lookup returns CDR1 SGHAT and CDR2 FQNNGV. CDR3 size: 17 residues. The full variable domain, rest sourced from reference TRBV11-2 and TRBJ2-1, is EAGVAQSPRYKIIEKRQSVAFWCNPISGHATLYWYQQILGQGPKLLIQFQNNGVVDDSQLPKDRFSAERLKGVDSTLKIQPAKLEDSAVYLCASSLTPGLAGYNEQFFGPGTRLTVL.

V gene TRBV27 combines with J gene TRBJ2-1; D ambiguous. V was clipped by 0 bases and J by 8 bases, with 8 bases between them. CDR1 MNHEY and CDR2 SMNVEV come from the germline V gene (reference sequence). CDR3 length: 13 amino acids. The CDR3 protein is CASSLSTVYEQFF. DNA for the CDR3: TGTGCCAGCAGTTTATCAACTGTCTATGAGCAGTTCTTC.

This chain links TRBV1 with TRBJ2-1. TRBV1 is given as a pseudogene. The CDR3 has 16 residues. CDR3 region: CTSSLPRGGVETEQFF. The CDR3 coding sequence is TGCACCAGCAGCCTGCCCAGGGGGGGAGTGGAGACAGAGCAGTTCTTC.

This clone appeared a single time. V gene TRBV4-2 combines with J gene TRBJ1-1, with D maybe TRBD1 (6 bases). The CDR3 covers 15 residues. V was shortened by 1 base and J by 0 bases, with 9 bases between the two germline ends. Germline values: CDR1 LGHNA, CDR2 YNFKEQ. In DNA form, the CDR3 reads TGTGCCAGCAGCCAAGTACAGGGCTTGAACACTGAAGCTTTCTTT. It is translated as CASSQVQGLNTEAFF.

This chain links TRBV7-9 with TRBJ2-7; TRBD2 matches at 9 bases. With V trimmed by 1 base and J by 6 bases, 4 bases remained unmatched. The CDR3 totals 14 residues. CDR1 and CDR2 from the germline V gene are SEHNR and FQNEAQ (reference sequence). CDR3 DNA sequence: TGTGCCAGCAGCTTAGTAGCGGGAGTCATCGAGCAGTACTTC. This encodes CASSLVAGVIEQYF.

V gene TRBV7-6 combines with J gene TRBJ2-1; 8 bases line up with TRBD2. The CDR3 sequence is 18 residues long. Looked up from germline, CDR1 is SGHVS and CDR2 is FNYEAQ. V gave up 5 bases and J gave up 6 bases; unmatched junction bases: 18. CDR3 protein: CASSPDPTREGLFNEQFF. In nucleotides, the CDR3 is TGTGCCAGCAGCCCCGACCCCACCCGGGAGGGCCTATTCAATGAGCAGTTCTTC.

The chain employs TRBV7-8 and TRBJ2-1; 7 nucleotides line up with TRBD2. With V trimmed by 7 bases and J by 8 bases, 14 bases remained unmatched. The CDR3 runs 15 residues. Germline CDR1 reads SGHVS; CDR2 reads FQNEAQ. The CDR3 region is CASIQLAGDDHEQFF. CDR3 sequence (DNA): TGTGCCAGCATCCAGCTTGCGGGGGATGACCATGAGCAGTTCTTC.

This chain uses TRBV5-1 with TRBJ2-7; 13 nucleotides match TRBD2. The CDR3 has 15 amino acids. After removal of 4 bases from V and 3 bases from J, the junction contained 4 bases not matched to a gene. CDR1 is SGHRS, CDR2 YFSETQ, per germline. The CDR3 region has the DNA TGCGCCAGCAGCCCTGGACTAGCGGGAGACTACGAGCAGTACTTC. This codes for CASSPGLAGDYEQYF.

This chain uses TRBV4-3 with TRBJ2-3; D not certain. V lost 4 bases and J lost 0, with 11 bases in between. The CDR3 sequence is 15 residues long. The germline V gene has CDR1 LGHNA and CDR2 YSLEER. CDR3 DNA sequence: TGCGCCAGCAGCCCCTGGCGTATGAGCACAGATACGCAGTATTTT. Protein: CASSPWRMSTDTQYF.

The chain uses TRBV6-1 and TRBJ2-5, with a tentative D call TRBD1 (6 bases). Germline CDR1 is MNHNS and CDR2 is SASEGT. CDR3 size: 12 residues. The ends were cut back, 9 bases at V and 3 bases at J, with 11 bases in the middle. CDR3 coding DNA: TGTGCCAGTACAGGGATGGAAGAGACCCAGTACTTC. This codes for CASTGMEETQYF.

CDR3 DNA sequence: TGTGCCAGCAGTTTCGGGTACGGGGGCACCGGGGAGCTGTTTTTT. This encodes CASSFGYGGTGELFF. The V call is TRBV27, the J call TRBJ2-2; a possible D gene is TRBD2 (6 bases). Between the trimmed V and J ends, which lost 3 bases and 4 bases, there was a span of 12 bases. Germline V gene lookup returns CDR1 MNHEY and CDR2 SMNVEV (reference sequence). The CDR3 spans 15 residues.

The chain combines TRBV6-5 with TRBJ2-1, with D perhaps matching TRBD1 (5 bases). In germline, CDR1 is MNHEY, CDR2 SVGAGI. V lost 0 bases to trimming and J lost 8 bases, with 11 bases between them. The CDR3 totals 14 residues. DNA for the CDR3: TGTGCCAGCAGTTACTCGGGGCGTTCGGATGAGCAGTTCTTC. Translated: CASSYSGRSDEQFF.

The V gene is TRBV7-9, the J gene TRBJ2-1; the D gene is possibly TRBD1 (6 bases). Germline CDR1 and CDR2: SEHNR and FQNEAQ (reference sequence). V gave up 2 bases and J gave up 4 bases, with 9 bases separating them. The CDR3 is 14 residues long. CDR3 residues: CASSLTQGYNEQFF. As DNA, the CDR3 is TGTGCCAGCAGCTTAACACAGGGTTACAATGAGCAGTTCTTC.

The gene calls are TRBV5-1 and TRBJ2-1; no clear D. Trimming took 4 bases from V and 4 from J, leaving 18 bases between them. From germline, CDR1 is SGHRS and CDR2 YFSETQ. The length of the CDR3 is 16 residues. CDR3 DNA: TGCGCCAGCAGCCAAGGACCCGGACGGCCGTACAATGAGCAGTTCTTC. Amino acid sequence: CASSQGPGRPYNEQFF.

The chain carries TRBV7-2 and TRBJ1-1, with D perhaps matching TRBD1 (6 bases). Trimming left V 5 bases short and J 1 base short, with 14 bases between. This CDR3 spans 15 amino acids. The germline V gene encodes CDR1 SGHTA and CDR2 FQGNSA. DNA of the CDR3: TGTGCCAGCAGCCCCACCGGGACACCGAACACTGAAGCTTTCTTT. This sequence encodes CASSPTGTPNTEAFF.

The chain recombines TRBV28 with TRBJ1-5; no definite D call. The CDR3 is 17 amino acids. The ends were cut back, 4 bases at V and 2 bases at J, with 18 bases in the middle. Germline CDR1 and CDR2: MDHEN and SYDVKM. The CDR3 spells CASSSSGRDLGNQPQHF. Written as DNA, the CDR3 is TGTGCCAGCAGTTCCTCTGGTCGAGACCTAGGCAATCAGCCCCAGCATTTT.

In DNA, the CDR3 is TGTGCCAGCAGGGGAGCGGCCTACGAGCAGTACTTC. It translates to CASRGAAYEQYF. The chain uses TRBV27 and TRBJ2-7, with D perhaps matching TRBD2 (5 bases). Germline loops: CDR1 MNHEY, CDR2 SMNVEV (reference sequence). The CDR3 has 12 amino acids. V was cut by 6 bases and J by 2 bases, with 8 bases left in between.

This sequence joins TRBV11-1 and TRBJ2-3; TRBD1 aligns across 7 bases. The germline CDR1 and CDR2 sequences are SGHAT and FQDESV (reference sequence). The V segment lost 3 bases and the J segment 6 bases; nucleotides outside the gene matches: 9. The CDR3 loop spans 15 amino acids. CDR3 residues: CASSFAGGPVDTQYF. The CDR3 nucleotides are TGTGCCAGCAGCTTCGCAGGGGGACCGGTGGATACGCAGTATTTT.

V gene TRBV7-9 combines with J gene TRBJ2-7; 11 bases map to TRBD2. Losses at the gene ends were 4 bases for V and 4 bases for J; bases not matched to a gene: 9. CDR1 and CDR2 from the germline V gene are SEHNR and FQNEAQ (reference sequence). The CDR3 spans 16 residues. The CDR3 nucleotides are TGTGCCAGCAGCTCACCGGGACTAGCGGAGTTGTACGAGCAGTACTTC. Translation: CASSSPGLAELYEQYF. The variable domain in full, completed from reference TRBV7-9 and TRBJ2-7, reads DTGVSQNPRHKITKRGQNVTFRCDPISEHNRLYWYRQTLGQGPEFLTYFQNEAQLEKSRLLSDRFSAERPKGSFSTLEIQRTEQGDSAMYLCASSSPGLAELYEQYFGPGTRLTVT.

This rearrangement joins TRBV11-2 to TRBJ1-1, with TRBD1 as a possible D gene (6 bases). This CDR3 contains 16 residues. CDR1 is SGHAT, CDR2 FQNNGV, per germline. V lost 5 bases to trimming and J lost 8 bases, with 24 bases between them. The CDR3 DNA reads TGTGCCAGCAGCCTTGCCCGCCAGGGGTCCATCTTCGAAGCTTTCTTT. Amino acid sequence: CASSLARQGSIFEAFF.

The chain recombines TRBV19 with TRBJ2-7; 8 nucleotides line up with TRBD2. V was clipped by 5 bases and J by 0 bases; unmatched bases: 9. The V gene's germline CDR1 is LNHDA and CDR2 SQIVND (reference sequence). This CDR3 is 16 amino acids long. The CDR3 DNA reads TGTGCCAGTAGTCTCGACCTAGCGGGTGGCTCCTACGAGCAGTACTTC. Its translation: CASSLDLAGGSYEQYF.

This chain connects TRBV28 to TRBJ1-4, with D hard to call. CDR1 and CDR2 from the germline V gene are MDHEN and SYDVKM. The CDR3 has 15 residues. V dropped 2 bases and J dropped 5 bases, with 12 bases sitting between them. Written as DNA, the CDR3 is TGTGCCAGCAGTTTAGTTGGGCTTACAAATGAAAAACTGTTTTTT. This encodes CASSLVGLTNEKLFF.

The rearrangement links TRBV29-1 to TRBJ2-7, with D maybe TRBD2 (5 bases). This CDR3 is built from 13 residues. The germline gives CDR1 SQVTM, CDR2 ANQGSEA. The V and J ends lost 3 bases and 6 bases respectively, with 15 bases between them. The CDR3 region has the DNA TGCAGCGTTGAGGGCGGACTCCTACGCGAGCAGTACTTC. Translated: CSVEGGLLREQYF.